This T cell receptor (beta chain) was sequenced during a study of T cell repertoires in ileal Crohn's disease. The overall study: Every patient was operated on for stricturing (about 60%) or penetrating (39%) complications.

Study results and caveats: Sorted CD8 T cells held more high-frequency clones than CD4. Compared with non-smokers, active smokers at surgery showed more clonal expansions.

The protocol was immunoSEQ multiplex PCR, while the TCRdb copy is restricted to in-frame clones and leaves out a portion. The sample includes some 30,000 clones, roughly 77% of them seen just once. This CDR3 region has 13 residues. Trimming removed 3 bases at V and 2 bases at J, with 8 bases between. Germline-derived CDR1 and CDR2 are SGHTS and YDEGEE. In regard to this clone: Its antigen is not known.

The clonotype comes from an adult with Crohn's disease. The sequencing input was ileal tissue. V and J are TRBV5-8 and TRBJ2-5, with D unclear. In nucleotides, the CDR3 is TGTGCCAGCAGCTCACCCCTACAAGAGACCCAGTACTTC. Protein sequence: CASSSPLQETQYF.